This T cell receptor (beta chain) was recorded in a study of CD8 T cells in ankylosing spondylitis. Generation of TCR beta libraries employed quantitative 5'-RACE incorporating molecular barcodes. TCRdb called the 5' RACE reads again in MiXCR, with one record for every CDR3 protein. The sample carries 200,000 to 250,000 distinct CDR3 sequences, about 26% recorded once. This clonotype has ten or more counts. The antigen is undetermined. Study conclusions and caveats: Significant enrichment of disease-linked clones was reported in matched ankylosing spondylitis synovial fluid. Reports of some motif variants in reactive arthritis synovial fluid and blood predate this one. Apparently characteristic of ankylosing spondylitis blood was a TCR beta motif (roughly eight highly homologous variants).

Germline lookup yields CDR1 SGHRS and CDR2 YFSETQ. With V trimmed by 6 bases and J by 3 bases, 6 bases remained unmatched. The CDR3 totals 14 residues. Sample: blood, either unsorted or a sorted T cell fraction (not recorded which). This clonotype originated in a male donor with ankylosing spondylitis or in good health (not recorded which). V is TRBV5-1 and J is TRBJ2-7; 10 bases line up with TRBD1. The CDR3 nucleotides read TGCGCCAGCAAGCGACAGGGGGCTGACTACGAGCAGTACTTC. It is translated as CASKRQGADYEQYF.